Detailed here is one T cell receptor (beta chain). The target antigen is unknown. The naive CD8 fraction comprised CD45RO-negative cells positively selected for CCR7 and excluded terminally differentiated effector memory CD45RA+ cells. The CDR3 extends over 17 amino acids. The repertoire was sequenced with immunoSEQ multiplex PCR; TCRdb's copy has only in-frame clones and lacks some. In the table there are around 600,000 clones, around 96% of which are singletons. This entry comes from a study of shared clonotypes between healthy human individuals. The overall study: Per donor, three plates held CD4 naive cells, three held CD4 memory, two held CD8 naive and one held CD8 memory.

Overall study findings and caveats: Naive subsets generally exceeded memory subsets in estimated richness.

Sequencing was performed on naive CD8+ T cells sorted from blood. The rearrangement uses TRBV21-1 and TRBJ2-3; the table's TRBD2 call for D was not verified on the DNA. TRBV21-1 is a documented pseudogene. This TCR came from a woman under 40 in good health. The CDR3: CASSTGTSGRSPDTQYF. CDR3 DNA sequence: TGTGCCAGCAGCACCGGGACTAGCGGGAGGTCCCCAGATACGCAGTATTTT.